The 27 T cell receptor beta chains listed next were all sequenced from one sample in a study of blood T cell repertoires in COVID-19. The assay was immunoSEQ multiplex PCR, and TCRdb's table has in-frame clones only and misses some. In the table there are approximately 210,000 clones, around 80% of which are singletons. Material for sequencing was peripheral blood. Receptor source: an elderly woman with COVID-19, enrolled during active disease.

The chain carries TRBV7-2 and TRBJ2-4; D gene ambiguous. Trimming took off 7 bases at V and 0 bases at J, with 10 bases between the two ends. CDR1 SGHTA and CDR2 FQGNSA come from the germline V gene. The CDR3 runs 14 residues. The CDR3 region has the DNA TGTGCCAGCACCCCTAATGTAGCCAAAAACATTCAGTACTTC. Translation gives CASTPNVAKNIQYF. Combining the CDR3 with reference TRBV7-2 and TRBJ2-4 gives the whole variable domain GAGVSQSPSNKVTEKGKDVELRCDPISGHTALYWYRQSLGQGLEFLIYFQGNSAPDKSGLPSDRFSAERTGGSVSTLTIQRTQQEDSAVYLCASTPNVAKNIQYFGAGTRLSVL.

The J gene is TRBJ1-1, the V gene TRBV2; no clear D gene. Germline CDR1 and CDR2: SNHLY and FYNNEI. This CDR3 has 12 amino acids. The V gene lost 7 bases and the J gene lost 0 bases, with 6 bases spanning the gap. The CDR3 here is CASMRVNTEAFF. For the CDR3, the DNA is TGTGCCAGCATGAGGGTGAACACTGAAGCTTTCTTT.

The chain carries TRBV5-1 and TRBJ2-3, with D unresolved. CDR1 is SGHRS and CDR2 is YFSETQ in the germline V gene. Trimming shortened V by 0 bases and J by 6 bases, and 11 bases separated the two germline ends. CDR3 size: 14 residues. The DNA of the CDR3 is TGCGCCAGCAGCTTGGCCCTAGGCGGCGATACGCAGTATTTT. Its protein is CASSLALGGDTQYF. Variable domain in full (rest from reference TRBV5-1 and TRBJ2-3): KAGVTQTPRYLIKTRGQQVTLSCSPISGHRSVSWYQQTPGQGLQFLFEYFSETQRNKGNFPGRFSGRQFSNSRSEMNVSTLELGDSALYLCASSLALGGDTQYFGPGTRLTVL.

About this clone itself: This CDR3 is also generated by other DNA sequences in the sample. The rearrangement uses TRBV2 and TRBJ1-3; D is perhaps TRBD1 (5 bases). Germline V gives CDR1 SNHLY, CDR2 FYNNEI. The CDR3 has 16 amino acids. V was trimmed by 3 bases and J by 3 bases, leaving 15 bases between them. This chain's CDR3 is CASSEPLAGLGNTIYF. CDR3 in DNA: TGTGCCAGCAGTGAGCCGCTGGCAGGGCTTGGAAACACCATATATTTT.

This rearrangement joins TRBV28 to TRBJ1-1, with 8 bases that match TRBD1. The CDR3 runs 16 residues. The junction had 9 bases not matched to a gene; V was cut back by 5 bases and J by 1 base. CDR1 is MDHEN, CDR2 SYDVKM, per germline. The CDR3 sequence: CASSPIRGQRNTEAFF. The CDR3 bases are TGTGCCAGCAGTCCGATCAGGGGGCAGAGGAACACTGAAGCTTTCTTT.

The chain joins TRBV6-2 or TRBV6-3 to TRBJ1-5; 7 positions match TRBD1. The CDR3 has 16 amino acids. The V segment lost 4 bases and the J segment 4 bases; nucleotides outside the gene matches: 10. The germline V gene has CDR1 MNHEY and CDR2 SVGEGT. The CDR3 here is CASSSRQGAVNQPQHF. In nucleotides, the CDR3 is TGTGCCAGCAGTTCCCGACAGGGAGCAGTAAATCAGCCCCAGCATTTT.

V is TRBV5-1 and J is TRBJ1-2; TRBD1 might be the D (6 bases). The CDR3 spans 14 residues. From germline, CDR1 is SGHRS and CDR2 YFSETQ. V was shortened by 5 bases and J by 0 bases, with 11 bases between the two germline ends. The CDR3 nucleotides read TGCGCCAGCAGTGGGACAACGACTAACTATGGCTACACCTTC. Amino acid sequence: CASSGTTTNYGYTF.

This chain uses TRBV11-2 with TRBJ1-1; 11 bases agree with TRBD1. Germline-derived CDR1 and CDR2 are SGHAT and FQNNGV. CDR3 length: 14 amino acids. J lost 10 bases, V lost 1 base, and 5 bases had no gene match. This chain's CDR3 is CASSLGPGQGAAFF. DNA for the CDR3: TGTGCCAGCAGCTTAGGCCCCGGACAGGGGGCAGCTTTCTTT.

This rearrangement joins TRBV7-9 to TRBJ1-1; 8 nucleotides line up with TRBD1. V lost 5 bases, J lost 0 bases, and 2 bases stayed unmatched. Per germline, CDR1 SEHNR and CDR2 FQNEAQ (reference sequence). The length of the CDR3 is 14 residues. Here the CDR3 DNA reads TGTGCCAGCAGCGAGGACAGGGTGAACACTGAAGCTTTCTTT. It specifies CASSEDRVNTEAFF.

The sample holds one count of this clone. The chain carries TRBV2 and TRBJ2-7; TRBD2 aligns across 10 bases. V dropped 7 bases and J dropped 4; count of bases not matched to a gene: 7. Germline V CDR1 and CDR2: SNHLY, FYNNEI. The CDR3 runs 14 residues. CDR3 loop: CASTELSGGYEQYF. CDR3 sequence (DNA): TGTGCCAGCACTGAGCTTAGCGGGGGGTACGAGCAGTACTTC.

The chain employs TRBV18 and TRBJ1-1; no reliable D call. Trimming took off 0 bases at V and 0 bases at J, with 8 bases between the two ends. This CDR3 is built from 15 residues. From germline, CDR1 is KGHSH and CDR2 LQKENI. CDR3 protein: CASSPPSQVNTEAFF. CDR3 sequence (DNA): TGTGCCAGCTCACCACCGAGCCAGGTGAACACTGAAGCTTTCTTT.

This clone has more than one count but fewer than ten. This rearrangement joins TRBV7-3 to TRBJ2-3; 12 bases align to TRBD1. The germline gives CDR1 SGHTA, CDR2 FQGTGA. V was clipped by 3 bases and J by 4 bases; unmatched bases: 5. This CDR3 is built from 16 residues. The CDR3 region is CASSLGQGAFADTQYF. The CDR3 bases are TGTGCCAGCAGCTTGGGACAGGGGGCCTTTGCAGATACGCAGTATTTT.

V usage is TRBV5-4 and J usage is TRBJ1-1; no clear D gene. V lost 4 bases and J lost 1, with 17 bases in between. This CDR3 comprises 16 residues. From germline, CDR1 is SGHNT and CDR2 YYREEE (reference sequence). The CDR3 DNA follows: TGTGCCAGCAGCCCCCCGTCGACGCGGCCGAACACTGAAGCTTTCTTT. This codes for CASSPPSTRPNTEAFF.

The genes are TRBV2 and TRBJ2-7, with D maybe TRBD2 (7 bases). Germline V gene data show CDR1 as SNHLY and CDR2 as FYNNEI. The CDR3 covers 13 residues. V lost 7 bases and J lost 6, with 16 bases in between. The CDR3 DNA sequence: TGTGCCAGCATTGCGGGGGCTGGGAGCGAGCAGTACTTC. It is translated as CASIAGAGSEQYF.

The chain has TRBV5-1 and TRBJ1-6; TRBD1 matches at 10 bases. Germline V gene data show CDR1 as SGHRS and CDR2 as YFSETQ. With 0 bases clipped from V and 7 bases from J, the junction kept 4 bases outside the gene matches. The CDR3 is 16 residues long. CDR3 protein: CASSLVGTGDNSPLHF. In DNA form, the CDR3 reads TGCGCCAGCAGCTTGGTTGGGACAGGGGACAATTCACCCCTCCACTTT. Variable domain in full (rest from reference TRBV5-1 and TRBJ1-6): KAGVTQTPRYLIKTRGQQVTLSCSPISGHRSVSWYQQTPGQGLQFLFEYFSETQRNKGNFPGRFSGRQFSNSRSEMNVSTLELGDSALYLCASSLVGTGDNSPLHFGNGTRLTVT.

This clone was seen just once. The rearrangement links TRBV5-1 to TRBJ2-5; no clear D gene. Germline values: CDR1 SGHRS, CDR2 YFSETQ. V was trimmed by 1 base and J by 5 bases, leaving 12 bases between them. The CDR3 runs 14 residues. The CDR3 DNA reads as TGCGCCAGCAGCTTGTCGAGCCAACGGGAGACCCAGTACTTC. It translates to CASSLSSQRETQYF.

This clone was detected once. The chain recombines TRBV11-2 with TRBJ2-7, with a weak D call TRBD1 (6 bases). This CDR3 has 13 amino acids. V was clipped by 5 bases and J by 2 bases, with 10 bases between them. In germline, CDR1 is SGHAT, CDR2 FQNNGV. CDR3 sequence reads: CASSQGHTYEQYF. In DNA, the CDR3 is TGTGCCAGCAGCCAGGGACACACCTACGAGCAGTACTTC. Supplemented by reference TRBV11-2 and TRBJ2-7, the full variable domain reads EAGVAQSPRYKIIEKRQSVAFWCNPISGHATLYWYQQILGQGPKLLIQFQNNGVVDDSQLPKDRFSAERLKGVDSTLKIQPAKLEDSAVYLCASSQGHTYEQYFGPGTRLTVT.

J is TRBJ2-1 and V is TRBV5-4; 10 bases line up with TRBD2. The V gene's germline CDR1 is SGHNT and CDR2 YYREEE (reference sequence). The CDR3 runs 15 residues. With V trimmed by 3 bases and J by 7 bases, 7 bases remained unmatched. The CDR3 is CASSSQRGGPNEQFF. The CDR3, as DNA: TGTGCCAGCAGCTCCCAGCGGGGGGGTCCGAATGAGCAGTTCTTC. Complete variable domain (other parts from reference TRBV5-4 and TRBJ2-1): ETGVTQSPTHLIKTRGQQVTLRCSSQSGHNTVSWYQQALGQGPQFIFQYYREEENGRGNFPPRFSGLQFPNYSSELNVNALELDDSALYLCASSSQRGGPNEQFFGPGTRLTVL.

CDR3 sequence (DNA): TGTGCCAGCTCACCGGATAATGCGGGTGTGAGACTCTACGAGCAGTACGTC. This translates into CASSPDNAGVRLYEQYV. The gene calls are TRBV18 and TRBJ2-7; the D gene is possibly TRBD2 (5 bases). Germline V gene data show CDR1 as KGHSH and CDR2 as LQKENI. V lost 3 bases to trimming and J lost 3 bases, with 21 bases between them. The CDR3 has 17 residues.

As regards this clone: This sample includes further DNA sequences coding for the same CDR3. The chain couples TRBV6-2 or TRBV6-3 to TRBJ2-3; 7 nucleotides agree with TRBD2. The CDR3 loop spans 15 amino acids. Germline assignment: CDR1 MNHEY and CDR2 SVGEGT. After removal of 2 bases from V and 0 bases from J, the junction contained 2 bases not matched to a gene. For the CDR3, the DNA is TGTGCCAGCAGTTACGGGCGGGGGAGCACAGATACGCAGTATTTT. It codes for CASSYGRGSTDTQYF.

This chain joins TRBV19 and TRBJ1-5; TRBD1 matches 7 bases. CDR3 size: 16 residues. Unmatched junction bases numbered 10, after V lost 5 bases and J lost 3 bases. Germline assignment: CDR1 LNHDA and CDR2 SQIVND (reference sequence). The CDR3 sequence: CASSDSGTAINQPQHF. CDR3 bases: TGTGCCAGTAGTGACTCCGGGACAGCGATCAATCAGCCCCAGCATTTT.

CDR3 amino acids: CASSKGQGLSPLHF. The CDR3 DNA reads TGTGCCAGCAGCAAAGGACAGGGGTTGTCACCCCTCCACTTT. The V and J genes are TRBV7-3 and TRBJ1-6; 9 nucleotides match TRBD1. Germline CDR1 reads SGHTA; CDR2 reads FQGTGA. V was pared by 5 bases and J by 10 bases, with 6 bases of the junction left unmatched. This CDR3 region has 14 residues. The entire variable domain, with the rest obtained from reference TRBV7-3 and TRBJ1-6, is as follows: GAGVSQTPSNKVTEKGKYVELRCDPISGHTALYWYRQSLGQGPEFLIYFQGTGAADDSGLPNDRFFAVRPEGSVSTLKIQRTERGDSAVYLCASSKGQGLSPLHFGNGTRLTVT.

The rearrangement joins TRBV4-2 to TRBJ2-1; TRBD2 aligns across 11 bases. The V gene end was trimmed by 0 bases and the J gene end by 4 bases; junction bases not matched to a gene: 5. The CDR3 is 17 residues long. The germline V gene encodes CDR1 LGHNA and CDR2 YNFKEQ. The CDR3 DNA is TGTGCCAGCAGCCAAGATCTGTCTAGCGGGGGGTACAATGAGCAGTTCTTC. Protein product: CASSQDLSSGGYNEQFF.

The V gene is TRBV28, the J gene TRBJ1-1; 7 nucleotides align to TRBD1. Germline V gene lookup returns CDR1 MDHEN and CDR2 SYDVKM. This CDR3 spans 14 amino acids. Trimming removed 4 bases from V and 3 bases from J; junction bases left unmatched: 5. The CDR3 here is CASSSDRADTEAFF. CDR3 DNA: TGTGCCAGCAGTTCTGACAGGGCTGACACTGAAGCTTTCTTT.

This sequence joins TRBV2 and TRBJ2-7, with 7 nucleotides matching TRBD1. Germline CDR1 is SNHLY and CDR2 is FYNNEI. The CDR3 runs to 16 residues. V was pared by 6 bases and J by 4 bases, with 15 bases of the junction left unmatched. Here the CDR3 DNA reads TGTGCCAGCAGCAAGGACAGGCCCACTTTGGGGTACGAGCAGTACGTC. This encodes CASSKDRPTLGYEQYV.

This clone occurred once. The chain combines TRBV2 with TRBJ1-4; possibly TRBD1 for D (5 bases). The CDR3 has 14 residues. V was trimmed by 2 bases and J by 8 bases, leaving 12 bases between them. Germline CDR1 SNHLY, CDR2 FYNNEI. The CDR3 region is CASSEWTGGEKLFF. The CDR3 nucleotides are TGTGCCAGCAGTGAATGGACGGGGGGAGAAAAACTGTTTTTT.

The CDR3 loop reads CASSLRITEAFF. In nucleotides, the CDR3 is TGTGCCAGCAGTCTGAGGATCACTGAAGCTTTCTTT. J is TRBJ1-1 and V is TRBV12-3 or TRBV12-4; D is unclear. V lost 5 bases, J lost 4 bases, and 8 bases lay in between. This CDR3 is built from 12 residues.